This entry features one T cell receptor beta chain sequence. Its antigen is still unknown. The data belong to a study of T cell repertoires in cytomegalovirus infection. Study at large: Evidence of both CMV infection and a matching HLA type came from public TCR beta signatures.

The germline V gene has CDR1 KGHDR and CDR2 SFDVKD. Deletions cut 6 bases from V and 1 base from J, with 7 bases between. The CDR3 has 13 residues. Study-level findings and limits: Based on cumulative public TCR beta family frequency, carriers of CMV plus the relevant HLA were identified. Ex vivo, HLA-C-restricted CMV-specific TCR beta clonotypes prevailed over the rest of the response.

TCRdb analysed the reads with MiXCR anew, one entry per CDR3 protein. The sample lists approximately 910,000 distinct CDR3 sequences; approximately 32% were seen once. The material sequenced was cultured CD8+ T cells from PBMCs, taken from culture after CMV antigen stimulation. V gene TRBV24-1 combines with J gene TRBJ2-3; D is unresolved. This TCR was sampled from a human donor in good health (CMV status not recorded). Some clones in this sample may be carry-over from other donors' samples. The CDR3 DNA sequence: TGTGCCACCAGTAATACTCGCACAGATACGCAGTATTTT. It yields the protein CATSNTRTDTQYF.